Below are 32 T cell receptor beta chains sequenced from a single sample in a study of identical twins (dated by TCRdb to 2016 to 2017). Libraries came from 5' RACE. The data were produced on an Illumina HiSeq 2000. TCRdb reworked the public reads: Q25 trimming with fastp, MiXCR clone assembly, productive beta chains retained. Merged by CDR3 protein, the rows form single entries marked with the most common genes and DNA. The sample data list about 200,000 distinct CDR3 sequences, and around 10% of these were observed just once. The ten largest clones take up 5% to 6% of the sample. The sequenced sample consisted of memory (CD45RO+) T cells sorted from blood. Sample cell subset or site, as interpreted from the label and publication: CD45RO+ enriched T cells. These receptor sequences come from a woman between 18 and 29 years old in good health.

This clonotype was recorded at least ten times. V and J are TRBV20-1 and TRBJ1-2; D may be TRBD1 (6 bases). There are 17 residues in the CDR3. Germline values: CDR1 DFQATT, CDR2 SNEGSKA (reference sequence). Deletions cut 5 bases from V and 4 bases from J, with 26 bases between. The CDR3: CSAEGGTDLPMAYGYTF. In DNA, the CDR3 is TGCAGTGCTGAGGGGGGGACGGATCTCCCAATGGCCTATGGCTACACCTTC.

The sample holds a few counts of this clonotype. The gene calls are TRBV6-2 or TRBV6-3 and TRBJ1-1; a possible D gene is TRBD1 (6 bases). The germline gives CDR1 MNHEY, CDR2 SVGEGT. This CDR3 has 12 residues. The germline V and J ends were trimmed by 6 bases and 5 bases, with 10 bases remaining between them. DNA for the CDR3: TGTGCCAGCAGACTACAGGGTACTGAAGCTTTCTTT. Protein sequence: CASRLQGTEAFF.

This clonotype has only a few counts. The rearrangement joins TRBV18 to TRBJ2-7; possibly TRBD1 or TRBD2 for D (6 bases each). The CDR3 spans 16 residues. Trimming took off 1 base at V and 1 base at J, with 14 bases between the two ends. CDR1 and CDR2 (germline): KGHSH, LQKENI. CDR3 coding DNA: TGTGCCAGCTCACCACGGGGGGCGCGAGTTTCCTACGAGCAGTACTTC. This encodes CASSPRGARVSYEQYF.

The V gene is TRBV7-9, the J gene TRBJ2-5, with D perhaps assigned TRBD1 or TRBD2 (5 bases each). Germline-derived CDR1 and CDR2 are SEHNR and FQNEAQ (reference sequence). V was clipped by 5 bases and J by 5 bases, with 18 bases between them. The CDR3 sequence is 15 residues long. The chain's CDR3 is CASSPTQGWGETQYF. The DNA for the CDR3 is TGTGCCAGCAGCCCAACGCAGGGATGGGGGGAGACCCAGTACTTC. Full variable domain (rest looked up from reference TRBV7-9 and TRBJ2-5): DTGVSQNPRHKITKRGQNVTFRCDPISEHNRLYWYRQTLGQGPEFLTYFQNEAQLEKSRLLSDRFSAERPKGSFSTLEIQRTEQGDSAMYLCASSPTQGWGETQYFGPGTRLLVL.

This clonotype showed up many times. V and J are TRBV7-9 and TRBJ1-4; 7 bases are a match to TRBD1. Germline V gives CDR1 SEHNR, CDR2 FQNEAQ (reference sequence). J gave up 7 bases and V 1 base, and 3 bases lay outside the gene matches. The CDR3 spans 14 residues. CDR3 nucleotides: TGTGCCAGCAGCTTAGGACAGGGAGGTGAAAAACTGTTTTTT. Translation gives CASSLGQGGEKLFF.

This clonotype appeared a few times. The chain is built from TRBV9 and TRBJ1-1; D is possibly TRBD1 (5 bases). The CDR3 consists of 14 residues. The germline V gene has CDR1 SGDLS and CDR2 YYNGEE. V was clipped by 1 base and J by 6 bases, with 13 bases between them. The CDR3 nucleotides read TGTGCCAGCAGCGTAAATTGGGGCAGCGCTGAAGCTTTCTTT. Its translation: CASSVNWGSAEAFF.

This clonotype has ten or more counts. The CDR3 region is CASSSGLAGETQYF. The CDR3 nucleotides read TGTGCCAGCAGCTCTGGACTAGCTGGAGAGACCCAGTACTTC. The V call is TRBV7-2, the J call TRBJ2-5; 8 positions agree with TRBD2. The germline CDR1 and CDR2 sequences are SGHTA and FQGNSA. CDR3 length equals 14 residues. J lost 4 bases, V lost 4 bases, and 5 bases had no gene match.

In this sample, this clonotype turned up a few times. The chain carries TRBV6-1 and TRBJ2-3, with 13 bases matching TRBD2. V trimming: 9 bases; J trimming: 6 bases; junction bases outside the gene matches: 9. The germline CDR1 and CDR2 sequences are MNHNS and SASEGT. The CDR3 has 15 amino acids. CDR3 nucleotide sequence: TGTGCCAGTCGACTAGCGGGGGGCCCGGTGGATACGCAGTATTTT. Its translation is CASRLAGGPVDTQYF.

This clonotype was seen only a few times. The CDR3 DNA is TGCAGCGTTGAACGGGAGAGGTACAATGAGCAGTTCTTC. Protein sequence: CSVERERYNEQFF. The chain uses TRBV29-1 and TRBJ2-1; possibly TRBD2 for D (6 bases). The CDR3 is made up of 13 amino acids. With 2 bases removed from V and 4 bases from J, the gap between germline ends came to 9 bases. Germline V gene lookup returns CDR1 SQVTM and CDR2 ANQGSEA.

This clonotype was counted a few times. The chain has TRBV7-9 and TRBJ1-1, with D uncertain. In germline, CDR1 is SEHNR, CDR2 FQNEAQ (reference sequence). V lost 5 bases and J 1 base, leaving 8 bases between the germline ends. The CDR3 is 13 amino acids. The CDR3 DNA is TGTGCCAGCAGCCGCGCAGGGAACACTGAAGCTTTCTTT. This encodes CASSRAGNTEAFF.

This clonotype has a handful of counts. V gene TRBV5-1 combines with J gene TRBJ2-5; 12 positions match TRBD2. Germline V gives CDR1 SGHRS, CDR2 YFSETQ. The CDR3 loop spans 14 amino acids. The V and J ends lost 4 bases and 5 bases, in that order; junction bases with no gene match: 3. The CDR3 DNA reads as TGCGCCAGCAGCCCCGGGACTAGCGGGGAGACCCAGTACTTC. This sequence encodes CASSPGTSGETQYF.

This clonotype was observed a few times. In DNA, the CDR3 is TGTGCCAGCAGCTTAAGCGGGGGCTGGTACAATGAGCAGTTCTTC. As protein: CASSLSGGWYNEQFF. The chain employs TRBV7-3 and TRBJ2-1, with a weak D call TRBD2 (7 bases). This CDR3 is 15 amino acids long. V was trimmed by 1 base and J by 4 bases, leaving 11 bases between them. In germline, CDR1 is SGHTA, CDR2 FQGTGA.

V and J are TRBV30 and TRBJ1-1; D remains ambiguous. The CDR3 extends over 13 amino acids. V lost 3 bases and J lost 0, with 8 bases in between. CDR1 GTSNPN and CDR2 SVGIG come from the germline V gene (reference sequence). The CDR3 region is CAWSVFLNTEAFF. The CDR3 DNA reads TGTGCCTGGAGCGTATTTTTGAACACTGAAGCTTTCTTT.

This clonotype occurred many times. The chain combines TRBV5-1 with TRBJ1-4; D unresolved. Germline V gene sequence: CDR1 SGHRS, CDR2 YFSETQ. Trimming removed 0 bases from V and 3 bases from J, with 6 bases in between. The CDR3 totals 14 residues. The chain's CDR3 is CASSLGGSNEKLFF. The CDR3, as DNA: TGCGCCAGCAGCTTGGGAGGATCTAATGAAAAACTGTTTTTT.

This clonotype was detected ten times or more. The rearrangement uses TRBV7-6 and TRBJ2-3; TRBD2 matches at 13 bases. The length of the CDR3 is 15 residues. Losses at the gene ends were 4 bases for V and 7 bases for J; bases not matched to a gene: 5. The germline CDR1 and CDR2 sequences are SGHVS and FNYEAQ. The CDR3 nucleotides read TGTGCCAGCAGCTCTAGGACTAGCGGGAGTAATACGCAGTATTTT. Residues: CASSSRTSGSNTQYF.

In its sample, this clonotype was seen many times. V gene TRBV5-5 combines with J gene TRBJ2-3; unclear D gene. Deletions cut 5 bases from V and 0 bases from J, with 10 bases between. The CDR3 sequence is 14 residues long. CDR1 is SGHKS and CDR2 is YYEKEE in the germline V gene (reference sequence). The CDR3 here is CASRSPSSTDTQYF. CDR3 DNA: TGTGCCAGCAGATCACCGTCTAGCACAGATACGCAGTATTTT.

As DNA, the CDR3 is TGTGCCTGGAGGTCCTGGGGGAACACTGAAGCTTTCTTT. Residues: CAWRSWGNTEAFF. This chain joins TRBV30 and TRBJ1-1; D is uncertain. CDR1 is GTSNPN and CDR2 is SVGIG in the germline V gene (reference sequence). The ends were cut back, 3 bases at V and 1 base at J, with 9 bases in the middle. The CDR3 runs to 13 residues.

This clonotype was seen more than once but under ten times. The gene calls are TRBV12-3 or TRBV12-4 and TRBJ1-6; D remains unclear. The CDR3 has 15 amino acids. Trimming pared 6 bases from V and 8 bases from J, leaving 17 bases between. CDR3 in DNA: TGTGCCAGCAGCCTGGGGTTCCGAGTCCATTCACCCCTCCACTTT. Its translation: CASSLGFRVHSPLHF.

In its sample, this clonotype was seen a few times. The chain is built from TRBV10-3 and TRBJ1-1; D is unclear. The V end lost 0 bases, the J end lost 1 base, and 9 bases lay between the germline ends. The CDR3 has 15 amino acids. Germline CDR1 reads ENHRY; CDR2 reads SYGVKD. The CDR3 DNA reads TGTGCCATCAGTGAGTCGATAGCCTCGAACACTGAAGCTTTCTTT. Protein: CAISESIASNTEAFF.

V and J are TRBV2 and TRBJ2-3; D uncertain. V lost 3 bases, J lost 2 bases, and 3 bases lay in between. CDR1 and CDR2 (germline): SNHLY, FYNNEI. The CDR3 is 12 residues long. The CDR3 loop reads CASSETTDTQYF. In DNA, the CDR3 is TGTGCCAGCAGTGAGACCACAGATACGCAGTATTTT.

This clonotype occurred many times. This chain connects TRBV12-3 or TRBV12-4 to TRBJ2-7, with 11 bases that match TRBD2. The CDR3 is 14 amino acids. The V segment lost 7 bases and the J segment 2 bases; nucleotides outside the gene matches: 4. CDR3 region: CASTLLAGAYEQYF. The DNA for the CDR3 is TGTGCCAGCACCTTACTAGCGGGAGCCTACGAGCAGTACTTC.

This clonotype was detected many times. This chain uses TRBV20-1 with TRBJ2-1; 7 nucleotides align to TRBD2. The CDR3 is 14 amino acids. V lost 3 bases to trimming and J lost 4 bases; unmatched junction nucleotides: 6. CDR1 and CDR2 (germline): DFQATT, SNEGSKA (reference sequence). CDR3: CSARRGSDYNEQFF. Here the CDR3 DNA reads TGCAGTGCTAGGCGCGGGAGCGATTACAATGAGCAGTTCTTC.

This rearrangement joins TRBV12-3 or TRBV12-4 to TRBJ1-5; D may be TRBD1 (5 bases). Trimming cost V 6 bases and J 1 base, with 10 bases left between them. This CDR3 region has 14 residues. CDR3 bases: TGTGCCAGCAGGGCGACAGCGAGCAATCAGCCCCAGCATTTT. Amino acids: CASRATASNQPQHF.

This clonotype turned up a few times. V is TRBV9 and J is TRBJ2-5, with 9 bases fitting TRBD1. The CDR3 length is 15 residues. CDR1 SGDLS and CDR2 YYNGEE come from the germline V gene. Trimming took 4 bases from V and 5 from J; bases not matched to a gene: 9. CDR3 nucleotide sequence: TGTGCCAGCAGCTACCGGGACAGGGAGACGGAGACCCAGTACTTC. Its protein product is CASSYRDRETETQYF.

Only a few counts were recorded for this clonotype. The chain is built from TRBV12-3 or TRBV12-4 and TRBJ2-7, with D possibly being TRBD2 (6 bases). This CDR3 comprises 13 residues. With 6 bases removed from V and 9 bases from J, the gap between germline ends came to 18 bases. The CDR3: CASSLRDSPAQYF. CDR3 DNA: TGTGCCAGCAGCCTCCGGGACTCCCCCGCGCAGTACTTC.

Many counts were recorded for this clonotype. This rearrangement joins TRBV5-6 to TRBJ1-4; no firm D call. This CDR3 comprises 13 residues. The germline V gene encodes CDR1 SGHDT and CDR2 YYEEEE. V dropped 1 base and J dropped 0 bases, with 1 base sitting between them. The chain's CDR3 is CASSLPTNEKLFF. The CDR3 bases are TGTGCCAGCAGCTTGCCAACTAATGAAAAACTGTTTTTT.

This clonotype has only a few counts. V gene TRBV10-1 combines with J gene TRBJ2-7; 12 bases line up with TRBD2. The V gene's germline CDR1 is WNHNN and CDR2 SYGVQD (reference sequence). The CDR3 has 13 amino acids. V lost 5 bases, J lost 6 bases, and 2 bases stayed unmatched. CDR3: CASSLAGGIEQYF. The CDR3 region has the DNA TGCGCCAGCAGTCTAGCGGGAGGGATCGAGCAGTACTTC.

V gene TRBV6-4 combines with J gene TRBJ2-3; a weak D match, TRBD1 (6 bases). The V gene lost 2 bases and the J gene lost 0 bases, with 9 bases spanning the gap. The CDR3 runs to 15 residues. From germline, CDR1 is MRHNA and CDR2 SNTAGT. DNA of the CDR3: TGTGCCAGCAGTGACCAGGGGTTGAGCACAGATACGCAGTATTTT. Its translation: CASSDQGLSTDTQYF.

J is TRBJ2-7 and V is TRBV12-2; TRBD1, as called in the table, went unchecked against the DNA. TRBV12-2 is labeled a pseudogene. The CDR3 is 14 residues long. CDR3 sequence reads: CASRPQGITYEQYF. The CDR3 region has the DNA TGTGCAAGTCGCCCCCAGGGGATTACCTACGAGCAGTACTTC.

This clonotype has more than one count but fewer than ten. The rearrangement uses TRBV20-1 and TRBJ1-2; D perhaps matches TRBD1 (6 bases). There are 12 residues in the CDR3. Trimming pared 6 bases from V and 9 bases from J, leaving 17 bases between. Germline CDR1 is DFQATT and CDR2 is SNEGSKA (reference sequence). Written as DNA, the CDR3 is TGCAGTGCCCTGGGGGCGTATGAACGCTACACCTTC. It is translated as CSALGAYERYTF.

The chain employs TRBV5-1 and TRBJ2-3, with unresolved D. This CDR3 is 14 amino acids long. Germline assignment: CDR1 SGHRS and CDR2 YFSETQ. V gave up 7 bases and J gave up 6 bases, with 18 bases separating them. The CDR3 sequence is CASRLQLGRDTQYF. The CDR3 nucleotides read TGCGCCAGCCGATTACAATTGGGAAGGGATACGCAGTATTTT.

V usage is TRBV12-3 or TRBV12-4 and J usage is TRBJ1-1, with D uncertain. The CDR3 consists of 14 residues. V was clipped by 0 bases and J by 11 bases, with 16 bases between them. This CDR3 reads CASSLAPAGGRAFF. CDR3 in DNA: TGTGCCAGCAGTTTAGCGCCGGCAGGTGGAAGGGCTTTCTTT.